This is a list of T cell receptor beta chains from one sample in a study of Tregs in tolerant kidney transplant recipients. The repertoire was sequenced with immunoSEQ multiplex PCR; TCRdb's copy has only in-frame clones and lacks some. The top ten hold 0.3% to 0.4% of the sample, which has 98,000 or so clones, around 87% seen once. Sequences were derived from CD4+ T cells from blood, sampled before the transplant. Source of these receptors: a human donor who received a combined kidney and bone marrow transplant. The conserved cysteine and the conserved F or W are not part of the CDR3 here. Fields, in order: J gene, V gene, D gene, CDR3 protein. A D gene is named only where the DNA matches it firmly.

J: TRBJ1-5; V: TRBV5-4; D: TRBD1; CDR3: ASSLAGQGDQPQH
J: TRBJ2-7; V: TRBV7-2; D: .; CDR3: ASSSGRTDYEQY
J: TRBJ2-5; V: TRBV13; D: TRBD2; CDR3: ASSQRLAAGTQY
J: TRBJ1-2; V: TRBV28; D: TRBD1; CDR3: ASKTGSYGYT
J: TRBJ1-5; V: TRBV7-2; D: TRBD1; CDR3: ASSPGQGGFQPQH
J: TRBJ2-1; V: TRBV5-1; D: .; CDR3: ASSLRVWNEQF
J: TRBJ2-2; V: TRBV14; D: TRBD2; CDR3: ASSQDPHLAGDTGELF
J: TRBJ2-7; V: TRBV28; D: TRBD1; CDR3: ASSRGTGAYEQY
J: TRBJ1-3; V: TRBV6-6; D: TRBD1; CDR3: ASRGGQGVGNTIY
J: TRBJ2-2; V: TRBV4-2; D: TRBD2; CDR3: ASSQEASGGLNTGELF
J: TRBJ2-2; V: TRBV4-1; D: TRBD1; CDR3: ASSPRDRAFSFLRAGELF
J: TRBJ2-1; V: TRBV5-1; D: .; CDR3: ASSLARLASYNEQF
J: TRBJ1-2; V: TRBV10-3; D: TRBD1; CDR3: AIQGAGGYGYT
J: TRBJ2-3; V: TRBV19; D: TRBD1; CDR3: ASSWGQGSDTQY
J: TRBJ2-2; V: TRBV11-2; D: TRBD2; CDR3: ASRLAERGTNTGELF
J: TRBJ2-3; V: TRBV2; D: .; CDR3: AAAGIGTDTQY
J: TRBJ2-7; V: TRBV27; D: TRBD2; CDR3: ASSPGLAGVLSSYEQY
J: TRBJ2-3; V: TRBV5-1; D: TRBD2; CDR3: ASSPLAGGTDTQY
J: TRBJ2-5; V: TRBV7-2; D: TRBD2; CDR3: ASTIGRERGTQY
J: TRBJ1-2; V: TRBV5-5; D: TRBD1; CDR3: ASSLGDSVNYGYT
J: TRBJ1-1; V: TRBV7-2; D: .; CDR3: ASSLLPAGNTEAF
J: TRBJ1-5; V: TRBV6-1; D: .; CDR3: ASSELNQPQH
J: TRBJ2-1; V: TRBV4-3; D: TRBD2; CDR3: ASRPGLAGERDYNEQF
J: TRBJ2-1; V: TRBV28; D: .; CDR3: ASSPGTSYNEQF
J: TRBJ2-7; V: TRBV10-2; D: TRBD1; CDR3: ASSEPDRDEQY
J: TRBJ1-4; V: TRBV5-4; D: .; CDR3: ASSLGANEKLF
J: TRBJ2-7; V: TRBV27; D: .; CDR3: ASSHTGSYEQY
J: TRBJ1-4; V: TRBV6-5; D: .; CDR3: ASRELGATNEKLF
J: TRBJ2-3; V: TRBV6-1; D: .; CDR3: ASSEARGTDTQY
J: TRBJ1-1; V: TRBV4-2; D: .; CDR3: ASSQVGGSIEAF
J: TRBJ1-1; V: TRBV7-2; D: .; CDR3: ASSPDTEAF
J: TRBJ2-7; V: TRBV6-5; D: TRBD2; CDR3: ASSFVAGVREQY
J: TRBJ2-7; V: TRBV15; D: TRBD1; CDR3: ATSRDKTGFRYEQY